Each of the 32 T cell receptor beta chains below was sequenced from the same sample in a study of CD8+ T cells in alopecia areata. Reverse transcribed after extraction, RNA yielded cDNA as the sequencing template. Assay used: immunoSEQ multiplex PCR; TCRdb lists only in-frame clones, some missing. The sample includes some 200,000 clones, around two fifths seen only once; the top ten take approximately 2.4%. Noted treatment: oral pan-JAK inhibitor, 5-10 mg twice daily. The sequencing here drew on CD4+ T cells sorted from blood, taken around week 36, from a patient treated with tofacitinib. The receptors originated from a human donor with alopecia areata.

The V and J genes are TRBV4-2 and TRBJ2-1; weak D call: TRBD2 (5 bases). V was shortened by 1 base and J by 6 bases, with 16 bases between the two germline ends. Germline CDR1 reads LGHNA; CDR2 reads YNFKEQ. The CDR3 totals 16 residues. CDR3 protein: CASSQVDLALFNEQFF. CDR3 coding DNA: TGTGCCAGCAGCCAAGTCGACCTAGCCCTCTTCAATGAGCAGTTCTTC.

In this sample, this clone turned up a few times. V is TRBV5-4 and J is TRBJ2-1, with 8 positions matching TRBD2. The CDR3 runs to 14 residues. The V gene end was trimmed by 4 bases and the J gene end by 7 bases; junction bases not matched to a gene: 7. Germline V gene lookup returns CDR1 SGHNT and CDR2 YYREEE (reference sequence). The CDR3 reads CASSTRRGGNEQFF. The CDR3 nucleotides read TGTGCCAGCAGCACCCGACGGGGGGGTAATGAGCAGTTCTTC.

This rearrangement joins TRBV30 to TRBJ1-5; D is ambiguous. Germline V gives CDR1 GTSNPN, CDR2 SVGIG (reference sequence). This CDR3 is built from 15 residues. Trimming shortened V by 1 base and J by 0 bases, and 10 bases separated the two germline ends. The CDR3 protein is CAWSGTPNSNQPQHF. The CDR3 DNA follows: TGTGCCTGGAGTGGGACGCCCAATAGCAATCAGCCCCAGCATTTT.

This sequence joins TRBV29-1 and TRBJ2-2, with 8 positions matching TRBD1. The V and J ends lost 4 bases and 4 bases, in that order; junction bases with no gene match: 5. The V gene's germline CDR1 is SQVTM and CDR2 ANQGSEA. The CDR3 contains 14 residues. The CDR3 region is CSVAVTGGTGELFF. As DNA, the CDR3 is TGCAGCGTTGCCGTAACAGGGGGCACCGGGGAGCTGTTTTTT.

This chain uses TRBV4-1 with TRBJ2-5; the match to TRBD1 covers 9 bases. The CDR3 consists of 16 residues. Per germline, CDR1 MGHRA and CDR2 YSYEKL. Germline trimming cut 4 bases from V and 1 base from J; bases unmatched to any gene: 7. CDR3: CASSPDSTGGQETQYF. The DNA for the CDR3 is TGCGCCAGCAGCCCGGATTCGACAGGGGGCCAAGAGACCCAGTACTTC.

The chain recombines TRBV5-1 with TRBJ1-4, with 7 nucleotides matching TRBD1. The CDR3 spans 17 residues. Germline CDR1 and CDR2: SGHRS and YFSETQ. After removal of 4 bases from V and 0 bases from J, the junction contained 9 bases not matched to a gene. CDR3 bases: TGCGCCAGCAGCCGAGGGACAGCGACTGCAACTAATGAAAAACTGTTTTTT. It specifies CASSRGTATATNEKLFF.

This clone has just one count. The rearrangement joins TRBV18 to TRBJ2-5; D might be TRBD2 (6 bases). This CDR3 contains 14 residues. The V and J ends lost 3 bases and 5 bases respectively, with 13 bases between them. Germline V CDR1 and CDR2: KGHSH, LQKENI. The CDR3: CASSPTGGVETQYF. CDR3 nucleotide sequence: TGTGCCAGCTCACCCACCGGGGGTGTGGAGACCCAGTACTTC. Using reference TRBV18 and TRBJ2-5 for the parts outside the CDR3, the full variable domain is NAGVMQNPRHLVRRRGQEARLRCSPMKGHSHVYWYRQLPEEGLKFMVYLQKENIIDESGMPKERFSAEFPKEGPSILRIQQVVRGDSAAYFCASSPTGGVETQYFGPGTRLLVL.

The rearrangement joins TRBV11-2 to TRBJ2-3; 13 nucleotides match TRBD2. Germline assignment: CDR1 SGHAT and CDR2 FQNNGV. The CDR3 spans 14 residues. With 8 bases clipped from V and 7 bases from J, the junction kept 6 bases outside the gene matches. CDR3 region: CASSPGLAGYTQYF. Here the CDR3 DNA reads TGTGCCAGCTCCCCGGGACTAGCGGGGTATACGCAGTATTTT.

The CDR3 DNA is TGCGCCAGCAGCTTCTCCCTTAGGACCAATGAGCAGTTCTTC. This sequence encodes CASSFSLRTNEQFF. V usage is TRBV5-1 and J usage is TRBJ2-1; no clear D gene. The CDR3 runs 14 residues. Per germline, CDR1 SGHRS and CDR2 YFSETQ. The germline V and J ends were trimmed by 2 bases and 6 bases, with 12 bases remaining between them.

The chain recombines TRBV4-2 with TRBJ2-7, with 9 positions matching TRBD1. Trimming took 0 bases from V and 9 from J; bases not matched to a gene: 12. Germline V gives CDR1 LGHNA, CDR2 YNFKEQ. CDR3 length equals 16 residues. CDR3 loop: CASSQDQGGQGPGQYF. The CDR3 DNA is TGTGCCAGCAGCCAAGATCAGGGGGGACAGGGACCAGGGCAGTACTTC.

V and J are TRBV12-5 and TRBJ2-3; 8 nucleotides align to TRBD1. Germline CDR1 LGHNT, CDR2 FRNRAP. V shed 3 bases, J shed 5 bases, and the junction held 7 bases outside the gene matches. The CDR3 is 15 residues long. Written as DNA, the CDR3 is TGTGCTAGTGGTTTCGGGACAGGCGAAAAAGATACGCAGTATTTT. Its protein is CASGFGTGEKDTQYF.

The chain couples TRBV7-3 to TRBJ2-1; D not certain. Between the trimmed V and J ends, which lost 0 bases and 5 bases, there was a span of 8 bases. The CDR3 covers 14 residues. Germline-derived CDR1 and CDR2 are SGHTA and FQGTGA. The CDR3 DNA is TGTGCCAGCAGCTTAACAGGGCCAAACAATGAGCAGTTCTTC. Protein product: CASSLTGPNNEQFF.

The CDR3, as DNA: TGTGCCTGTGACAGGGGGAGTTCTGGCTACACCTTC. It codes for CACDRGSSGYTF. The chain is built from TRBV30 and TRBJ1-2; 9 bases agree with TRBD1. J gave up 7 bases and V 6 bases, and 6 bases lay outside the gene matches. This CDR3 spans 12 amino acids. CDR1 and CDR2 (germline): GTSNPN, SVGIG (reference sequence).

DNA for the CDR3: TGTGCCAGCAGCTTAAAGGTGACTAGCGCTTACAATGAGCAGTTCTTC. Translated: CASSLKVTSAYNEQFF. The chain is built from TRBV7-2 and TRBJ2-1; 8 positions match TRBD2. Germline loops: CDR1 SGHTA, CDR2 FQGNSA. The trim removed 2 bases at V and 4 bases at J, leaving 7 bases unmatched. The CDR3 is 16 residues long.

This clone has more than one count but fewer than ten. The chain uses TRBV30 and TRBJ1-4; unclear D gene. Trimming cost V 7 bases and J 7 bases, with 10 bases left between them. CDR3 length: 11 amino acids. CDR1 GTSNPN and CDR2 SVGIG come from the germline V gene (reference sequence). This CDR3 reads CALALSEKLFF. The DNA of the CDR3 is TGTGCCTTGGCGCTGAGTGAAAAACTGTTTTTT.

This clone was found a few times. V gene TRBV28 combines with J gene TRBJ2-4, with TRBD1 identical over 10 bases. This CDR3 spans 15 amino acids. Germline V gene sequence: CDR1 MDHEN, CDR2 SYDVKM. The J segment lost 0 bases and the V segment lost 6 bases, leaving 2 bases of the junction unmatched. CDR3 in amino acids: CASRGQGLAKNIQYF. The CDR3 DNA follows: TGTGCCAGCAGGGGACAGGGGTTAGCCAAAAACATTCAGTACTTC. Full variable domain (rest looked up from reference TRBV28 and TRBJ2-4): DVKVTQSSRYLVKRTGEKVFLECVQDMDHENMFWYRQDPGLGLRLIYFSYDVKMKEKGDIPEGYSVSREKKERFSLILESASTNQTSMYLCASRGQGLAKNIQYFGAGTRLSVL.

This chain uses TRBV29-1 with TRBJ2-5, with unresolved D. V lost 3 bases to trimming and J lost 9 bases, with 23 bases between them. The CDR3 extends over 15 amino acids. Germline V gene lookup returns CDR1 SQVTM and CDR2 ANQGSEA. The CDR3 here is CSVEVVMTNSQAQYF. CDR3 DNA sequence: TGCAGCGTTGAGGTGGTAATGACAAACTCTCAGGCCCAGTACTTC.

The CDR3 region has the DNA TGTGCCAGCAGTGACTCTGGGACGGGTAGGGTATACGAGCAGTACTTC. Its protein is CASSDSGTGRVYEQYF. The chain carries TRBV25-1 and TRBJ2-7; D might be TRBD1 or TRBD2, each matching 5 bases. CDR3 length equals 16 residues. Trimming left V 3 bases short and J 4 bases short, with 19 bases between. Looked up from germline, CDR1 is MGHDK and CDR2 is SYGVNS.

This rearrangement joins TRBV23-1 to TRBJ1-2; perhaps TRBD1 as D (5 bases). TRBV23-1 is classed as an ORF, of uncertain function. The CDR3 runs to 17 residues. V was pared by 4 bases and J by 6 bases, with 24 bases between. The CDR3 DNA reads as TGCGCCAGCAGTCGGCGGGGGTTAAAACCCCCGGGCCATGGCTACACCTTC. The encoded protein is CASSRRGLKPPGHGYTF.

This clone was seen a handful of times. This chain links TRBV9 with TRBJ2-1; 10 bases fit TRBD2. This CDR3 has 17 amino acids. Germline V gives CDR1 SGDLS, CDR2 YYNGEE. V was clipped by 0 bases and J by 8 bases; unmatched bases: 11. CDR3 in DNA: TGTGCCAGCAGCGTAGGGAGGAGCGGGAGGGCCGCGGATGAGCAGTTCTTC. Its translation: CASSVGRSGRAADEQFF.

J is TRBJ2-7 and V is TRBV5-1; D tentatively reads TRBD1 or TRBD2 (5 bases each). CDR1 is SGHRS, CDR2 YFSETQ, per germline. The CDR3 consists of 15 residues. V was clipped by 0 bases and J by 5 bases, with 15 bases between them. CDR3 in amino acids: CASSLEAGRADEQYF. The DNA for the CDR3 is TGCGCCAGCAGCTTGGAGGCGGGCAGGGCTGACGAGCAGTACTTC.

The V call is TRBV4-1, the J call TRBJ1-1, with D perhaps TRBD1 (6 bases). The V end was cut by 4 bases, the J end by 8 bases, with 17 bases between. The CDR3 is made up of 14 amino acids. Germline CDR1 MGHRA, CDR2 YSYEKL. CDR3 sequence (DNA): TGCGCCAGCAGCCCCCAAACAGGGTTAGGGGAAGCTTTCTTT. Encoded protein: CASSPQTGLGEAFF.

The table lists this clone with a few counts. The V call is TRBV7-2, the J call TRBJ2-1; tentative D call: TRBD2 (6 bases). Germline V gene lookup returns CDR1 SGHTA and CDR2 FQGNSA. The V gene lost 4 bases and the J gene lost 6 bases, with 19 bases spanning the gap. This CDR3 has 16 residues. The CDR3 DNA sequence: TGTGCCAGCAGCTCCGGTGAAAGCGGGCGCAGCAATGAGCAGTTCTTC. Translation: CASSSGESGRSNEQFF.

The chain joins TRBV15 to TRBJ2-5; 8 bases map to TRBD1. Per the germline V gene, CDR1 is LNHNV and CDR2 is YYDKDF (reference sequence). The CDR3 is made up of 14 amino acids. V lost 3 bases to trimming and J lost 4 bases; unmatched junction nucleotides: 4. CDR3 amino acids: CATSRRQGLETQYF. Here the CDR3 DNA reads TGTGCCACCAGCAGGAGACAGGGGTTAGAGACCCAGTACTTC.

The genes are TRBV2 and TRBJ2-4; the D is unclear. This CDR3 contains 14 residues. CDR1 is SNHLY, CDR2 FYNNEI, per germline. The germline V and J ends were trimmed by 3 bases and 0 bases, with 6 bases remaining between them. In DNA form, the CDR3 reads TGTGCCAGCAGTGACAGAGTAGCCAAAAACATTCAGTACTTC. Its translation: CASSDRVAKNIQYF.

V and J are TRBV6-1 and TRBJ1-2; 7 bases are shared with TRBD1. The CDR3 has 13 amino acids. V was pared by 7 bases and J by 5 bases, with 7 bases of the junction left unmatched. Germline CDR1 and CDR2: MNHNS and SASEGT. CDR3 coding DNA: TGTGCCAGCACGACCCAGGGACAGTATGGCTACACCTTC. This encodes CASTTQGQYGYTF.

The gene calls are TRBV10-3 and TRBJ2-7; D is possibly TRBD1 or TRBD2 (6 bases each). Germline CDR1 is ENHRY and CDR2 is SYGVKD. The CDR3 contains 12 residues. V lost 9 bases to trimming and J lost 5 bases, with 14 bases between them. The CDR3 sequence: CAIGVGGNEQYF. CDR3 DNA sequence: TGTGCCATAGGGGTAGGGGGGAACGAGCAGTACTTC.

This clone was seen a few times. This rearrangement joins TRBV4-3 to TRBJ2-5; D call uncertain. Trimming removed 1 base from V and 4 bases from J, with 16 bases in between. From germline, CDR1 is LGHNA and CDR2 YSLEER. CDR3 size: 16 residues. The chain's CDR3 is CASSQVQNLLRETQYF. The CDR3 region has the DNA TGCGCCAGCAGCCAAGTTCAGAATTTACTCAGAGAGACCCAGTACTTC.

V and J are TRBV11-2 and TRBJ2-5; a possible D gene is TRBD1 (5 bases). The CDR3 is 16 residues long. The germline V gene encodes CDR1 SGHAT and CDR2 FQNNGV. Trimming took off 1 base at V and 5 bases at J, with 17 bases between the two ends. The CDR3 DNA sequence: TGTGCCAGCAGCTTAGCCGCTCCAGCCCACAGGGAGACCCAGTACTTC. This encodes CASSLAAPAHRETQYF. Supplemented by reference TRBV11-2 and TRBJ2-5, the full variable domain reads EAGVAQSPRYKIIEKRQSVAFWCNPISGHATLYWYQQILGQGPKLLIQFQNNGVVDDSQLPKDRFSAERLKGVDSTLKIQPAKLEDSAVYLCASSLAAPAHRETQYFGPGTRLLVL.

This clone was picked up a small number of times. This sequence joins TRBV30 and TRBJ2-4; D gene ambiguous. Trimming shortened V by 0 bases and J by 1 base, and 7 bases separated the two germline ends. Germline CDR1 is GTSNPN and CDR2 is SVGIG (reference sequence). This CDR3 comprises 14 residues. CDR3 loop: CAWSVQGAKNIQYF. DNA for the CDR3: TGTGCCTGGAGTGTACAAGGGGCCAAAAACATTCAGTACTTC.

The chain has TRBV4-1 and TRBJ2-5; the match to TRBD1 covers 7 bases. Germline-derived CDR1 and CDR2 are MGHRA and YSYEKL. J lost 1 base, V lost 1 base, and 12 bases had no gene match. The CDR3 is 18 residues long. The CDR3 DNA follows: TGCGCCAGCAGCCAAGTAATTAGTAGGGGACAGTTCCAAGAGACCCAGTACTTC. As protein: CASSQVISRGQFQETQYF.

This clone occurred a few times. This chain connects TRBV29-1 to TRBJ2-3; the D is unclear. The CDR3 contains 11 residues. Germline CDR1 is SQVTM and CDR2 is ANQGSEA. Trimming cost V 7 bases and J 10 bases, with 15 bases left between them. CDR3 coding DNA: TGCAGCGCCGGTGGTGCCCCTGCGCAGTATTTT. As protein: CSAGGAPAQYF.